The text below deals with one T cell receptor beta chain. The entry originates in a study of CD8 T cells in Susac syndrome. This CDR3 has 19 amino acids. The V segment lost 4 bases and the J segment 0 bases; nucleotides outside the gene matches: 15. The germline gives CDR1 SGHDN, CDR2 FVKESK. Random hexamers were used to reverse transcribe the RNA input (about 0.5 to 1 ug). TCRdb ran MiXCR on the immunoSEQ multiplex PCR reads and lists one entry per CDR3 protein. This sample carries around 150,000 distinct CDR3 sequences, around 95% of them seen once, and the ten largest clones take more than 0.15%. Sequencing used CD8+ T cells from PBMCs. This sequence originates from a human donor with Susac syndrome. The genes are TRBV14 and TRBJ2-4; the match to TRBD2 covers 7 bases. The chain's CDR3 is CASSRGGGRQILAKNIQYF. The CDR3 DNA sequence: TGTGCCAGCAGCCGTGGGGGGGGTCGGCAGATCTTAGCCAAAAACATTCAGTACTTC.